Listed here are 7 T cell receptor beta chains from one sample, sequenced in a study of regulatory T cells in long-lasting Graves disease. As to time point: newly diagnosed GD, antithyroid drugs for less than 3 months. Generation of the TCR library employed RNA extracted from PBMCs. Libraries of TCR beta came from iRepertoire HTBI primers plus Arm-PCR of CDR3 regions. Each CDR3 protein gets one entry after TCRdb re-called the multiplex PCR reads with MiXCR. The sample records approximately 470,000 distinct CDR3 sequences, 16% being singletons. This same sample was also taken into another study, of T cells in Graves' hyperthyroidism and ophthalmopathy.

The input for sequencing was peripheral blood mononuclear cells (PBMCs), taken at new diagnosis, from a patient treated with antithyroid drugs. The receptors stem from a man aged 35 to 55 with Graves disease.

This clonotype has at least ten counts. The chain couples TRBV29-1 to TRBJ2-5, with 8 bases fitting TRBD1. Germline V gene lookup returns CDR1 SQVTM and CDR2 ANQGSEA. Trimming at V came to 6 bases and at J to 3 bases, leaving 6 bases not matched to a gene. This CDR3 has 13 amino acids. Here the CDR3 DNA reads TGCAGCGTGAGGACAGGGCTAGAAGAGACCCAGTACTTC. It specifies CSVRTGLEETQYF.

This clonotype appeared many times. V gene TRBV3-1 combines with J gene TRBJ2-1; perhaps TRBD2 as D (6 bases). The V gene's germline CDR1 is LGHDT and CDR2 YNNKEL (reference sequence). Trimming removed 2 bases from V and 2 bases from J, with 10 bases in between. The CDR3 spans 15 residues. The CDR3 nucleotides are TGTGCCAGCAGCCAATGGGGGACTCCCTACAATGAGCAGTTCTTC. Amino acid sequence: CASSQWGTPYNEQFF.

This clonotype was seen at least ten times. The chain joins TRBV28 to TRBJ1-1; D unclear. Germline V CDR1 and CDR2: MDHEN, SYDVKM. V dropped 5 bases and J dropped 5 bases, with 9 bases sitting between them. The CDR3 consists of 12 residues. The DNA for the CDR3 is TGTGCCAGCAGTCGGCTGAGGACTGAAGCTTTCTTT. The encoded protein is CASSRLRTEAFF.

This clonotype was seen repeatedly, ten times or more. V is TRBV7-9 and J is TRBJ1-4; D unresolved. The ends were cut back, 3 bases at V and 7 bases at J, with 9 bases in the middle. The CDR3 length is 13 residues. From germline, CDR1 is SEHNR and CDR2 FQNEAQ (reference sequence). CDR3 sequence (DNA): TGTGCCAGCAGCTTCCGTCGGGGTGAAAAACTGTTTTTT. Protein: CASSFRRGEKLFF.

The CDR3: CASSSPGRPYEQYF. The CDR3 DNA sequence: TGTGCCAGCAGCTCCCCCGGACGGCCCTACGAGCAGTACTTC. The rearrangement links TRBV7-8 to TRBJ2-7; no reliable D call. This CDR3 has 14 residues. Germline lookup yields CDR1 SGHVS and CDR2 FQNEAQ. The V and J ends lost 4 bases and 2 bases respectively, with 12 bases between them.

This clonotype has a handful of counts. The V call is TRBV7-9, the J call TRBJ1-6; 8 bases are shared with TRBD1. There are 17 residues in the CDR3. Germline CDR1 and CDR2: SEHNR and FQNEAQ (reference sequence). Trimming cost V 4 bases and J 11 bases; bases outside gene matches: 16. Written as DNA, the CDR3 is TGTGCCAGCAGCTCACCCCTGCCCGGGACAGGCGGCACACCCCTCCACTTT. Translating gives CASSSPLPGTGGTPLHF.

As for this clonotype: A much bigger clone sits one base away, suggesting this may be a read error. V and J are TRBV28 and TRBJ2-1; 10 bases are shared with TRBD2. The V gene end was trimmed by 5 bases and the J gene end by 10 bases; junction bases not matched to a gene: 14. CDR1 and CDR2 (germline): MDHEN, SYDVKM. The CDR3 runs to 16 residues. The CDR3, as DNA: TGTGCCAGCAGTCGATGGGCAGCGGGAGGGCAGGGCGAGCAGTTCTTC. Its translation: CASSRWAAGGQGEQFF.